This T cell receptor (beta chain) was sequenced during a study of cytomegalovirus exposure and HLA in healthy donors. Findings and caveats of the study: It was assumed in the presence/absence analyses that sequencing depth was roughly uniform across donors.

This clone was observed a few times. The antigen remains unidentified. Both 60 Vbeta primers and 13 Jbeta primers went into the PCR. This table comes from immunoSEQ multiplex PCR, and its TCRdb copy is limited to in-frame clones, with some not included. The sample lists roughly 250,000 clones, about four fifths occurring once. The source material was PBMCs. The receptor was derived from a girl aged 2 to 10 in good health and CMV-seronegative.

Here the CDR3 reads CASNGQGSNQPQHF. The CDR3 nucleotides read TGTGCCAGCAACGGACAGGGTAGCAATCAGCCCCAGCATTTT. J is TRBJ1-5 and V is TRBV6-5, with 8 bases lining up with TRBD1. The CDR3 is 14 residues long. Germline V lookup: CDR1 MNHEY, CDR2 SVGAGI. The J segment lost 0 bases and the V segment lost 7 bases, leaving 2 bases of the junction unmatched.